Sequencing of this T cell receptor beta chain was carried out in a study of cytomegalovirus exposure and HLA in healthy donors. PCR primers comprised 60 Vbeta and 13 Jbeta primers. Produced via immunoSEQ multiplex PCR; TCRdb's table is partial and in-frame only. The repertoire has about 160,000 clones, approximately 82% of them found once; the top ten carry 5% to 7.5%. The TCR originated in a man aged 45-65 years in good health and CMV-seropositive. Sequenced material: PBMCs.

The CDR3 coding sequence is TGCGCCAGCAGCGGAGGAGTGGGAGGGCCTGCAGATACGCAGTATTTT. Amino acids: CASSGGVGGPADTQYF. This chain links TRBV5-1 with TRBJ2-3, with TRBD2 matching 7 bases. CDR3 length: 16 residues. Germline V gene lookup returns CDR1 SGHRS and CDR2 YFSETQ. With 4 bases clipped from V and 4 bases from J, the junction kept 12 bases outside the gene matches. Full variable domain (missing parts from reference TRBV5-1 and TRBJ2-3): KAGVTQTPRYLIKTRGQQVTLSCSPISGHRSVSWYQQTPGQGLQFLFEYFSETQRNKGNFPGRFSGRQFSNSRSEMNVSTLELGDSALYLCASSGGVGGPADTQYFGPGTRLTVL.